This entry describes one TCR beta chain. Trimming cost V 4 bases and J 5 bases; bases outside gene matches: 15. This CDR3 is built from 18 residues. CDR1 SGHNT and CDR2 YYREEE come from the germline V gene (reference sequence). The assay was immunoSEQ multiplex PCR, and TCRdb's table has in-frame clones only and misses some. The sample consists of 150,000 to 200,000 clones, around 72% of them appearing once. This record comes from a study of blood T cell repertoires in COVID-19. Study summary: T cells, B-cell-depleted T cells, or PBMCs supplied cDNA or gDNA.

This chain links TRBV5-4 with TRBJ1-2; the match to TRBD1 covers 12 bases. Material: peripheral blood. The sequence came from an elderly woman with acute or convalescent COVID-19. DNA of the CDR3: TGTGCCAGCAGCCCCGGGGGGGACAGGGGGCTACTGTTTTATGGCTACACCTTC. It yields the protein CASSPGGDRGLLFYGYTF.